This T cell receptor beta chain was profiled in a study of beta chain features in type 1 diabetes. Study conclusions and caveats: PCR could preferentially amplify shorter templates, alike in patients and controls.

The study reverse transcribed the entire isolated RNA, so it sequenced expressed TCRB transcripts. The repertoire was sequenced with immunoSEQ multiplex PCR; TCRdb's copy has only in-frame clones and lacks some. The sample carries a few hundred thousand clones, about 11% recorded once. This clone came up a few times. Its antigen is as yet unknown. Germline V gene lookup returns CDR1 SGHVS and CDR2 FNYEAQ. V lost 1 base, J lost 0 bases, and 2 bases stayed unmatched. This CDR3 is 16 amino acids long. The chain links TRBV7-6 to TRBJ2-1, with TRBD2 matching 8 bases. This TCR was sampled from a woman aged 25 to 39 in good health. The specimen was naive CD4+ T cells from blood. CDR3 amino acids: CASSLEGTSSYNEQFF. CDR3 bases: TGTGCCAGCAGCTTAGAAGGGACTAGCTCCTACAATGAGCAGTTCTTC.